These 8 T cell receptor beta chains were all obtained from the same sample, sequenced in a study of identical twins. TCRdb passed the 5' RACE reads through MiXCR, listing each CDR3 protein once. The sample includes 400,000 to 550,000 distinct CDR3 sequences, roughly 24% of them seen just once. This sample also appeared in a second study, on T cells expressing NK-cell markers.

Sequencing was done on a sample of CD4+ T cells sorted from blood. The source is a woman aged 18-29 years in good health.

This clonotype was found many times. This chain joins TRBV5-1 and TRBJ2-3; the D is unclear. CDR1 SGHRS and CDR2 YFSETQ come from the germline V gene. The germline V and J ends were trimmed by 1 base and 5 bases, with 5 bases remaining between them. The CDR3 consists of 12 residues. The CDR3 loop reads CASSLPQDTQYF. The DNA of the CDR3 is TGCGCCAGCAGCTTGCCACAAGATACGCAGTATTTT.

The V gene is TRBV5-1, the J gene TRBJ2-1; D is uncertain. There are 16 residues in the CDR3. Germline V gene lookup returns CDR1 SGHRS and CDR2 YFSETQ. V was clipped by 1 base and J by 0 bases, with 11 bases between them. The CDR3 DNA is TGCGCCAGCAGCTTGAGTCCCCTAAGCTCCTACAATGAGCAGTTCTTC. It translates to CASSLSPLSSYNEQFF.

The chain employs TRBV6-1 and TRBJ2-7; D is unresolved. CDR3 length equals 10 residues. Deletions cut 3 bases from V and 6 bases from J, with 3 bases between. Germline V gives CDR1 MNHNS, CDR2 SASEGT. CDR3 DNA sequence: TGTGCCAGCAGTGATCCCGAGCAGTACTTC. Amino acids: CASSDPEQYF.

The genes are TRBV5-1 and TRBJ2-1; 8 bases match TRBD2. The germline CDR1 and CDR2 sequences are SGHRS and YFSETQ. J gave up 4 bases and V 7 bases, and 7 bases lay outside the gene matches. The CDR3 is 14 residues long. CDR3 region: CASQPGGVYNEQFF. DNA for the CDR3: TGCGCCAGCCAACCCGGGGGGGTTTACAATGAGCAGTTCTTC.

The chain recombines TRBV7-2 with TRBJ1-2; D is unclear. This CDR3 is 13 amino acids long. Trimming stripped 3 bases from V and 5 bases from J, with 10 bases between. Germline values: CDR1 SGHTA, CDR2 FQGNSA. The CDR3 bases are TGTGCCAGCAGCTTGAACGGGCTATATGGCTACACCTTC. It codes for CASSLNGLYGYTF.

The sample holds a few counts of this clonotype. The V call is TRBV5-1, the J call TRBJ2-7; D is perhaps TRBD1 (5 bases). CDR1 SGHRS and CDR2 YFSETQ come from the germline V gene. Trimming left V 4 bases short and J 0 bases short, with 11 bases between. The CDR3 has 14 residues. DNA for the CDR3: TGCGCCAGCAGCGTCACAGGAGTCTCCTACGAGCAGTACTTC. Its protein product is CASSVTGVSYEQYF.

This clonotype has just a few counts. The J gene is TRBJ2-5, the V gene TRBV12-3 or TRBV12-4, with D perhaps matching TRBD2 (6 bases). This CDR3 has 13 amino acids. V was cut by 7 bases and J by 1 base, with 10 bases left in between. CDR3: CASTVTSQETQYF. The CDR3 DNA is TGTGCCAGCACCGTGACTAGCCAAGAGACCCAGTACTTC.

The chain recombines TRBV2 with TRBJ1-2; D call uncertain. V gave up 7 bases and J gave up 8 bases, with 20 bases separating them. Looked up from germline, CDR1 is SNHLY and CDR2 is FYNNEI. The CDR3 is 14 amino acids. The CDR3 DNA is TGTGCCAGCACCGTCGGGCGGAAGATTGGAGGCTACACCTTC. Translated, it gives CASTVGRKIGGYTF.